This T cell receptor (beta chain) was captured in a study of radiotherapy plus CTLA-4 blockade in lung cancer. TCRdb's table, derived via immunoSEQ multiplex PCR, lists solely in-frame clones and lacks some. The sample yields some 50,000 clones, 84% seen once. Germline values: CDR1 MNHEY, CDR2 SVGAGI. Trimming pared 5 bases from V and 5 bases from J, leaving 9 bases between. The CDR3 sequence is 12 residues long. The rearrangement links TRBV6-5 to TRBJ2-5; D is unresolved. The material was peripheral blood, obtained from a patient treated with radiotherapy plus ipilimumab. The sequence derives from a human donor with non-small cell lung cancer whose response to radiotherapy plus ipilimumab could not be evaluated. The CDR3 DNA reads TGTGCCAGCAGTCCCGCCGGTGAGACCCAGTACTTC. Translated, it gives CASSPAGETQYF.